In this sample, the clone carrying this T cell receptor beta chain turned up many times. Its target is unknown. The V and J ends lost 8 bases and 6 bases respectively, with 20 bases between them. From germline, CDR1 is MNHEY and CDR2 SMNVEV (reference sequence). The CDR3 has 15 amino acids. In making TCR cDNA, 5'RACE template switching added a universal primer site and UMIs to it. TCRdb re-called the 5' RACE reads through MiXCR, storing one row per CDR3 protein. Of 90,000 to 150,000 distinct CDR3 sequences in the sample, about 7.2% were seen once. These data originate in a study of T cells after yellow fever vaccination. Study-wide results and limits: Peaking faster, on day 5 versus 15, the secondary response was nonetheless weaker. The study re-detected most primary-vaccination clones after the booster (96% CD4, 88% CD8).

The receptor was isolated from a man between 18 and 29 years old who received the YFV17D yellow fever vaccine. The chain recombines TRBV27 with TRBJ1-5, with a possible D match to TRBD1 (6 bases). Sequenced here: CD4+ T cells sorted from PBMCs, sampled approximately 47 days after the first yellow fever vaccination. CDR3 DNA sequence: TGTGCCAGCTCCCCACTACAGGGTATTGGTCAGCCCCAGCATTTT. Translation gives CASSPLQGIGQPQHF.